This entry concerns a single T cell receptor (beta chain). Its target is unknown. Germline values: CDR1 KGHSH, CDR2 LQKENI. V gave up 4 bases and J gave up 5 bases; unmatched junction bases: 8. The CDR3 contains 15 residues. These data originate in a study of T-cell memory formation after mild COVID-19. The wider study: TCR clusters were mostly confined to one donor each.

5'RACE primed at constant segments yielded TCR alpha and TCR beta cDNA libraries bearing sample barcodes and UMIs. A single record per CDR3 protein comes from TCRdb applying MiXCR to the 5' RACE reads. The sample consists of over 120,000 distinct CDR3 sequences, around 27% of them appearing once. General observations from the study: Among CD4+ contracting clones, most were CM and EM, and CD8+ ones EMRA. Clones shrinking between day 15 and 85 showed a balanced CD4/CD8 split, and those that grew later tilted toward CD4+.

This TCR was recovered from an adult woman who had mild COVID-19 (a few samples of this study predate the infection). Cell type and time point are not known. Source material: PBMCs or a T cell subset sorted from them (not recorded which). The rearrangement uses TRBV18 and TRBJ1-5; TRBD1 aligns across 7 bases. The CDR3 nucleotides are TGTGCCAGCTCACTAGAGACAGGGAGGGATCAGCCCCAGCATTTT. This translates into CASSLETGRDQPQHF.